This T cell receptor (beta chain) was sequenced during a study of CD8 T cells in ankylosing spondylitis. This clonotype showed up many times. The TCR beta libraries were generated through quantitative 5'-RACE incorporating molecular barcodes. TCRdb ran MiXCR on the 5' RACE reads and lists one entry per CDR3 protein. Here the sample spans roughly 200,000 distinct CDR3 sequences, roughly 13% being singletons. The source of this sequence is a male donor with ankylosing spondylitis or in good health (not recorded which). Sequenced: blood, either unsorted or a sorted T cell fraction (not recorded which).

The CDR3, as DNA: TGTGCCAGCAGTTACGGGGGTGCGGGAAACACCATATATTTT. Translated: CASSYGGAGNTIYF. The chain carries TRBV6-5 and TRBJ1-3; maybe TRBD1 (5 bases). Between the trimmed V and J ends, which lost 2 bases and 4 bases, there was a span of 9 bases. CDR1 and CDR2 from the germline V gene are MNHEY and SVGAGI. The length of the CDR3 is 14 residues.